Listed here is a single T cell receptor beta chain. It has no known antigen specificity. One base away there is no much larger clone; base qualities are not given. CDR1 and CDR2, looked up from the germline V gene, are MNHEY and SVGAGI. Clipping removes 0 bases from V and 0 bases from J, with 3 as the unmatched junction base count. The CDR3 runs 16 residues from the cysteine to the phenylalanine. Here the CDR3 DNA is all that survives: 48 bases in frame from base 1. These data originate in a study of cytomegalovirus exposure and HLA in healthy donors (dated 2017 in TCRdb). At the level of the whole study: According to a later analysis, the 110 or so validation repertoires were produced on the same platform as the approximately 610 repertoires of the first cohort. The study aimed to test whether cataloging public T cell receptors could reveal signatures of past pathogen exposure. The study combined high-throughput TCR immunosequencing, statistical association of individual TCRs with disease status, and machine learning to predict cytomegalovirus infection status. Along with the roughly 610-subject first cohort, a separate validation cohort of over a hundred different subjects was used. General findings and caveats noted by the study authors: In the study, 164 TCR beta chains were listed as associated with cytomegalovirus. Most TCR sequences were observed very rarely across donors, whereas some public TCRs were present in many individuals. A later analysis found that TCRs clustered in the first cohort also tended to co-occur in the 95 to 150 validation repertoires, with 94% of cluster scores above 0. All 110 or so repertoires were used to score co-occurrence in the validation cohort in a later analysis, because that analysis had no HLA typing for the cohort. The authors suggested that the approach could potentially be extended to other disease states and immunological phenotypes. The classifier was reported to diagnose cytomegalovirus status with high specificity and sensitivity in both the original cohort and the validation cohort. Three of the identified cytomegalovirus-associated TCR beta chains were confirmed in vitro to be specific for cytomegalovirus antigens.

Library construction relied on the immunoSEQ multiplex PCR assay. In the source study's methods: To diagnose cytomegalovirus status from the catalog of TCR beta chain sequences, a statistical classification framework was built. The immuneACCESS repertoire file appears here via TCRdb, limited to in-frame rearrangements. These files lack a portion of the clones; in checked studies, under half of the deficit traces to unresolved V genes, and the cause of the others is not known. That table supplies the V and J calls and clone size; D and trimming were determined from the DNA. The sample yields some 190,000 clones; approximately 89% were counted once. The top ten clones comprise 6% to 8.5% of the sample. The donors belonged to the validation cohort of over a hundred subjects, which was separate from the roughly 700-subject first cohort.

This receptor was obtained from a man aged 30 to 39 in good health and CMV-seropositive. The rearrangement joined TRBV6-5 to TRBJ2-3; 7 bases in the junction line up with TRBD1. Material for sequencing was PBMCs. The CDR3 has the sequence CASSYSPGQSTDTQYF. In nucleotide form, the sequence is TGTGCCAGCAGTTACTCACCGGGACAGAGCACAGATACGCAGTATTTT.